The source of this T cell receptor (beta chain) is a study of shared clonotypes between healthy human individuals. Everyone who donated was a Caucasian adult who lived in Nashville, Tennessee. The investigators split CD4+ cells into a CD45RA+ naive subset and a CD45RA-negative memory subset. Germline assignment: CDR1 SGHRS and CDR2 YFSETQ. V dropped 4 bases and J dropped 1 base, with 11 bases sitting between them. The CDR3 is 14 amino acids. Some clones are missing from TCRdb's copy, which holds only in-frame ones; the method was immunoSEQ multiplex PCR. The top ten hold about 10% of the sample, which has around 200,000 clones, 60% to 75% seen once.

The rearrangement links TRBV5-1 to TRBJ2-5, with a tentative D call TRBD2 (6 bases). The sample was memory CD4+ T cells sorted from blood. Subset given: CD45RA-negative fraction. The receptor comes from a young man in good health. The chain's CDR3 is CASSPDYFQETQYF. CDR3 in DNA: TGCGCCAGCAGCCCGGACTACTTCCAAGAGACCCAGTACTTC.